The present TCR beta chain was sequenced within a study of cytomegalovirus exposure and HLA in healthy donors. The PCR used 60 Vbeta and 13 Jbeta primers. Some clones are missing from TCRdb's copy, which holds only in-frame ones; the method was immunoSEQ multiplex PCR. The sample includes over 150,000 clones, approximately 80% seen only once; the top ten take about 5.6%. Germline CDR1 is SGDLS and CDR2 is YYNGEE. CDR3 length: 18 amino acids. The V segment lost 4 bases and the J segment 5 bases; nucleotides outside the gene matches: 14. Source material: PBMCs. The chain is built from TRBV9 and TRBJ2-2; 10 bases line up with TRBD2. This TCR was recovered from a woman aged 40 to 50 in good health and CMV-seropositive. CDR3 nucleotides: TGTGCCAGCAGCTTAGGCCCTTCTAGCGGGAGTAGGACCGGGGAGCTGTTTTTT. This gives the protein CASSLGPSSGSRTGELFF.